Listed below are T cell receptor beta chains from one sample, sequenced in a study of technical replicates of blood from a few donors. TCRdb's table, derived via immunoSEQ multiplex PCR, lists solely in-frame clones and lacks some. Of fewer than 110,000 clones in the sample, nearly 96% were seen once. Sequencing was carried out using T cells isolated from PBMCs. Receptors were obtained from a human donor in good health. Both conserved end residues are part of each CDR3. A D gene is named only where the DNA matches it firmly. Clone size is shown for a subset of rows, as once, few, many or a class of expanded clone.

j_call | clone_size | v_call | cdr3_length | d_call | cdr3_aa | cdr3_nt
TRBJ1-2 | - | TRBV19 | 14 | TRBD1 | CASSTDRGSYGYTF | TGTGCCAGTAGTACCGACAGGGGCAGCTATGGCTACACCTTC
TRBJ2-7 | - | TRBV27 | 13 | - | CASTTRASYEQYF | TGTGCCAGCACAACGAGGGCTTCCTACGAGCAGTACTTC
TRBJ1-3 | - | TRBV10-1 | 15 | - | CASSDGLYSGNTIYF | TGCGCCAGCAGTGATGGACTGTATTCTGGAAACACCATATATTTT
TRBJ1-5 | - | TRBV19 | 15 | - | CASSISGVGDQPQHF | TGTGCCAGTAGTATATCAGGGGTCGGGGATCAGCCCCAGCATTTT
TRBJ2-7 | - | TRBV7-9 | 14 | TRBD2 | CASSSLGTSGSAYF | TGTGCCAGCAGCTCTCTCGGGACTAGCGGGAGTGCGTACTTC
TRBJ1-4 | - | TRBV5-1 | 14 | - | CASSERQANEKLFF | TGCGCCAGCAGCGAACGACAGGCTAATGAAAAACTGTTTTTT
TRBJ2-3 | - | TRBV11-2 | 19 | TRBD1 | CASSSYHGTVRTSTDTQYF | TGTGCCAGCAGCTCGTACCATGGGACAGTTCGTACTAGCACAGATACGCAGTATTTT
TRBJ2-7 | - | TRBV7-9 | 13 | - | CASSRLPSYEQYF | TGTGCCAGCAGCCGACTCCCTTCCTACGAGCAGTACTTC
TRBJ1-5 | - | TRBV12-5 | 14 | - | CASGLDGVIQPQHF | TGTGCTAGTGGTTTGGACGGGGTGATTCAGCCCCAGCATTTT
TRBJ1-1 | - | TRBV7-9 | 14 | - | CASSLLAVDTEAFF | TGTGCCAGCAGCTTACTGGCCGTTGACACTGAAGCTTTCTTT
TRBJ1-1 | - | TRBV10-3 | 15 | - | CAISEWGGPNTEAFF | TGTGCCATCAGTGAGTGGGGCGGTCCGAACACTGAAGCTTTCTTT
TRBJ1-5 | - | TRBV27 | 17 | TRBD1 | CASSPQGGPLSNQPQHF | TGTGCCAGCAGTCCACAGGGGGGACCCCTATCGAATCAGCCCCAGCATTTT
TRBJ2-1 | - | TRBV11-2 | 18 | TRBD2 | CASSGGRLAGVSYNEQFF | TGTGCCAGCAGCGGGGGGAGACTAGCGGGAGTTTCCTACAATGAGCAGTTCTTC
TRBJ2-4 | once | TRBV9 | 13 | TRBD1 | CASSVPGGNIQYF | TGTGCCAGCAGCGTACCAGGGGGAAACATTCAGTACTTC
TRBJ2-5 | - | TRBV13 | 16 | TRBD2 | CASSDSNLAGVKTQYF | TGTGCCAGCAGCGATAGCAACCTAGCGGGGGTAAAGACCCAGTACTTC